This T cell receptor beta chain came from a study of identical twins. Study conclusions and caveats: Insertions were fewer in abundant cord blood beta clonotypes, whereas memory repertoires showed none of this pattern. An excess of low generation probability was shown by twin-shared out-of-frame alpha sequences.

Germline CDR1 and CDR2: MRHNA and SNTAGT. The CDR3 is made up of 14 amino acids. The germline V and J ends were trimmed by 3 bases and 2 bases, with 10 bases remaining between them. With template switching, a universal primer site was added, and the cDNA carried unique molecular identifiers. TCRdb processed the 5' RACE reads anew with MiXCR; each CDR3 protein has one entry. This table has about 570,000 distinct CDR3 sequences, roughly 9.5% appearing once. A few counts support this clonotype. The antigen remains undetermined. The sample was also linked to a second study, of yellow fever vaccine responses in identical twins.

Source material: PBMCs. This TCR was recovered from a woman younger than 30 in good health. The genes are TRBV6-4 and TRBJ1-1; no definite D call. CDR3 DNA: TGTGCCAGCAGTGATTCCTACCGAAACACTGAAGCTTTCTTT. Translated, it gives CASSDSYRNTEAFF.